This TCR beta chain was documented in a study of cytomegalovirus exposure and HLA in healthy donors. CDR3 length equals 16 residues. The J segment lost 0 bases and the V segment lost 0 bases, leaving 3 bases of the junction unmatched. From germline, CDR1 is SGHNT and CDR2 YYREEE (reference sequence). Study-level results: Most TCR beta V segments were productive about 87% or about 30% of the time in an earlier analysis. In a later analysis, at a false discovery rate of 0.05, 16,951 TCR beta sequences were associated with HLA alleles.

Comment on this clone: Its antigen is not known.

PCR amplification relied on 60 Vbeta primers (plus 13 Jbeta primers). TCRdb's copy holds only in-frame clones and misses some; the assay was immunoSEQ multiplex PCR. The sample includes about 200,000 clones, 85% of them seen just once. The rearrangement links TRBV5-4 to TRBJ2-5, with TRBD2 identical over 9 bases. The sample comprised PBMCs. The TCR sequence derives from a woman in her 50s in good health and CMV-seronegative. CDR3 nucleotides: TGTGCCAGCAGCTTGGGGGGACTAGCAAACCAAGAGACCCAGTACTTC. Translating gives CASSLGGLANQETQYF.